This T cell receptor (beta chain) was recovered during a study of neoadjuvant anti-PD-1 for oral cavity cancer. Whole-study context: Most patients had three to four biweekly doses of 3 mg/kg nivolumab before resection. Study-level findings and limits: TCR analyses covered only three patients per response group.

On this clone: No antigen is known for it.

Time point here: after neoadjuvant nivolumab, at surgical resection. The method was immunoSEQ multiplex PCR; TCRdb's version includes in-frame clones alone and lacks a portion of them. The sample includes roughly 40,000 clones, 77% of them seen just once. Sequencing was performed on PBMCs, taken after nivolumab (anti-PD-1) treatment. This clonotype originated in a person aged 35-80 years with oral cavity squamous cell carcinoma.

The CDR3 nucleotides are TGCGCCAGCAGCTCCGGGACAGCCTACGAGCAGTACTTC. This translates into CASSSGTAYEQYF. The rearrangement links TRBV5-1 to TRBJ2-7; TRBD1 matches at 7 bases. V trimming: 3 bases; J trimming: 2 bases; junction bases outside the gene matches: 2. The germline gives CDR1 SGHRS, CDR2 YFSETQ. The CDR3 extends over 13 amino acids.